These 11 T cell receptor beta chains were all obtained from the same sample, sequenced in a study of regulatory T cells in long-lasting Graves disease. Sequencing libraries for TCR beta were prepared with iRepertoire HTBI primers and Arm-PCR of CDR3 regions. MiXCR, run by TCRdb on the multiplex PCR reads, gives a single entry per CDR3 protein. The data hold 500,000 to 700,000 distinct CDR3 sequences, with around 15% observed a single time. Sample time point: newly diagnosed GD, antithyroid drugs for less than 3 months. After RNA was extracted from PBMCs, the TCR library was made from it. The data also belong to a second study, concerning T cells in Graves' hyperthyroidism and ophthalmopathy.

The specimen was peripheral blood mononuclear cells (PBMCs), collected at new diagnosis, from a patient treated with antithyroid drugs. The origin of the receptors is a woman in her 30s with Graves disease.

The chain has TRBV30 and TRBJ1-2, with D possibly TRBD1 on 5 matching bases. CDR1 and CDR2 from the germline V gene are GTSNPN and SVGIG (reference sequence). This CDR3 contains 13 residues. V gave up 5 bases and J gave up 5 bases, with 15 bases separating them. The CDR3 DNA reads TGTGCCTGGTGGGGACGGTGGGAATATGGCTACACCTTC. The encoded protein is CAWWGRWEYGYTF.

This clonotype was observed at least ten times. The chain has TRBV20-1 and TRBJ1-5; D may be TRBD1 (6 bases). Germline CDR1 and CDR2: DFQATT and SNEGSKA (reference sequence). The length of the CDR3 is 13 residues. V lost 5 bases, J lost 6 bases, and 14 bases lay in between. The CDR3 spells CSARGPGIQPQHF. In DNA form, the CDR3 reads TGCAGTGCTCGGGGGCCAGGGATTCAGCCCCAGCATTTT.

This clonotype showed up many times. The V and J genes are TRBV20-1 and TRBJ2-3; 11 nucleotides align to TRBD2. CDR3 length equals 17 residues. V lost 3 bases to trimming and J lost 0 bases; unmatched junction nucleotides: 8. CDR1 DFQATT and CDR2 SNEGSKA come from the germline V gene (reference sequence). The DNA of the CDR3 is TGCAGTGCTAGGGGAACTAGCGGGAGAGGTAGCACAGATACGCAGTATTTT. Protein sequence: CSARGTSGRGSTDTQYF.

This clonotype was counted a few times. The chain joins TRBV14 to TRBJ2-1; unclear D gene. V gave up 0 bases and J gave up 4 bases, with 13 bases separating them. This CDR3 has 16 residues. Germline values: CDR1 SGHDN, CDR2 FVKESK. The CDR3: CASSQDGTARYNEQFF. In DNA form, the CDR3 reads TGTGCCAGCAGCCAAGATGGTACGGCCCGTTACAATGAGCAGTTCTTC. Combining the CDR3 with reference TRBV14 and TRBJ2-1 gives the whole variable domain EAGVTQFPSHSVIEKGQTVTLRCDPISGHDNLYWYRRVMGKEIKFLLHFVKESKQDESGMPNNRFLAERTGGTYSTLKVQPAELEDSGVYFCASSQDGTARYNEQFFGPGTRLTVL.

At least ten counts were recorded for this clonotype. The chain joins TRBV20-1 to TRBJ2-7, with 8 nucleotides matching TRBD2. The CDR3 sequence is 16 residues long. Unmatched junction bases numbered 11, after V lost 4 bases and J lost 0 bases. Germline loops: CDR1 DFQATT, CDR2 SNEGSKA (reference sequence). Here the CDR3 reads CSANGGGRGSSYEQYF. Written as DNA, the CDR3 is TGCAGTGCTAACGGCGGGGGGAGGGGAAGCTCCTACGAGCAGTACTTC.

Notes on this clonotype: A clone one base away is much larger, so this may be a read error. This chain connects TRBV3-1 to TRBJ1-1; D gene ambiguous. Looked up from germline, CDR1 is LGHDT and CDR2 is YNNKEL (reference sequence). The CDR3 extends over 14 amino acids. The V gene lost 1 base and the J gene lost 3 bases, with 9 bases spanning the gap. For the CDR3, the DNA is TGTGCCAGCAGCCAAGGCACCAGGTACACTGAAGCTTTCTTT. It translates to CASSQGTRYTEAFF. Full variable domain (rest looked up from reference TRBV3-1 and TRBJ1-1): DTAVSQTPKYLVTQMGNDKSIKCEQNLGHDTMYWYKQDSKKFLKIMFSYNNKELIINETVPNRFSPKSPDKAHLNLHINSLELGDSAVYFCASSQGTRYTEAFFGQGTRLTVV.

This clonotype has at least ten counts. The chain joins TRBV28 to TRBJ2-1; D remains ambiguous. Per germline, CDR1 MDHEN and CDR2 SYDVKM. Trimming removed 3 bases from V and 10 bases from J, with 22 bases in between. The CDR3 spans 16 residues. The CDR3 loop is CASSLVRSWSVYEQFF. CDR3 bases: TGTGCCAGCAGTTTGGTGAGGTCGTGGTCCGTTTACGAGCAGTTCTTC.

This clonotype was counted many times. The DNA for the CDR3 is TGTGCCAGCAGCTTATCAGGGACCAAAGAGACCCAGTACTTC. The encoded protein is CASSLSGTKETQYF. The chain joins TRBV7-9 to TRBJ2-5; D could derive from TRBD1 or TRBD2 (5 bases each). The germline gives CDR1 SEHNR, CDR2 FQNEAQ (reference sequence). The CDR3 is made up of 14 amino acids. Trimming left V 2 bases short and J 3 bases short, with 10 bases between. Full variable domain (missing parts from reference TRBV7-9 and TRBJ2-5): DTGVSQNPRHKITKRGQNVTFRCDPISEHNRLYWYRQTLGQGPEFLTYFQNEAQLEKSRLLSDRFSAERPKGSFSTLEIQRTEQGDSAMYLCASSLSGTKETQYFGPGTRLLVL.

This sequence joins TRBV6-1 and TRBJ2-3; D might be TRBD2 (5 bases). The CDR3 sequence is 12 residues long. Germline V lookup: CDR1 MNHNS, CDR2 SASEGT. Trimming removed 0 bases at V and 13 bases at J, with 11 bases between. In nucleotides, the CDR3 is TGTGCCAGCAGTGAAGCGGCTACTAGGGAGTATTTT. Protein sequence: CASSEAATREYF.

The chain couples TRBV19 to TRBJ2-3; maybe TRBD2 (5 bases). Germline values: CDR1 LNHDA, CDR2 SQIVND (reference sequence). The CDR3 contains 10 residues. CDR3 DNA: TGTGCGGCGGGCGGCGGCACGCAGTATTTT. Amino acid sequence: CAAGGGTQYF.

This clonotype was counted a few times. This chain links TRBV20-1 with TRBJ1-2; 9 bases fit TRBD1. V lost 0 bases, J lost 5 bases, and 10 bases stayed unmatched. The germline V gene encodes CDR1 DFQATT and CDR2 SNEGSKA (reference sequence). The length of the CDR3 is 16 residues. The CDR3 coding sequence is TGCAGTGCTAGAGATCTGTCACAGGGGGCCTTGTATGGCTACACCTTC. Protein product: CSARDLSQGALYGYTF.